These T cell receptor beta chains were read from a single sample in a study of cytomegalovirus exposure and HLA in healthy donors. The table came from immunoSEQ multiplex PCR; TCRdb's copy has only in-frame clones and leaves some out. This table holds about 200,000 clones, around 87% found once. Sequencing was performed on PBMCs. All receptors come from a man aged 25 to 40 in good health and CMV-seronegative. The CDR3 runs from the conserved cysteine through the conserved F or W. Fields, in order: D gene, J gene, CDR3 length, V gene, clone size, CDR3 protein, CDR3 DNA. D genes are given only for firm matches. Clone sizes are given selectively: once, few, many, or a class where the clone is expanded.

>TRBD1|TRBJ2-7|16|TRBV7-8|NA
CASSLEGQGVTYEQYF
TGTGCCAGCAGCTTAGAGGGACAGGGGGTCACCTACGAGCAGTACTTC
>NA|TRBJ1-4|17|TRBV5-1|NA
CASSRDPNRSTNEKLFF
TGCGCCAGCAGTCGTGATCCAAACAGGTCAACTAATGAAAAACTGTTTTTT
>NA|TRBJ2-1|17|TRBV18|NA
CASSPGQRRERGGEQFF
TGTGCCAGCTCCCCAGGACAGCGGCGGGAGAGGGGGGGTGAGCAGTTCTTC
>TRBD1|TRBJ1-2|14|TRBV14|NA
CASSTWDRLLGYTF
TGTGCCAGCAGCACCTGGGACAGGCTCTTAGGCTACACCTTC
>TRBD2|TRBJ2-1|16|TRBV18|NA
CASSPSLAGGQGEQFF
TGTGCCAGCTCACCATCGCTAGCGGGGGGCCAAGGTGAGCAGTTCTTC
>NA|TRBJ1-2|12|TRBV29-1|NA
CSVAQVNYGYTF
TGCAGCGTCGCGCAGGTTAACTATGGCTACACCTTC
>TRBD1|TRBJ1-2|15|TRBV30|once
CASIFRDRGHYGYTF
TGTGCCAGTATATTCCGGGACAGGGGGCACTATGGCTACACCTTC
>NA|TRBJ2-5|14|TRBV7-9|NA
CASGSGQPIETQYF
TGTGCCAGCGGGAGCGGCCAACCGATAGAGACCCAGTACTTC
>NA|TRBJ2-3|16|TRBV7-7|NA
CASSPQPGRSTDTQYF
TGTGCTAGCAGCCCCCAGCCGGGGAGAAGCACAGATACGCAGTATTTT
>NA|TRBJ2-3|14|TRBV7-2|once
CASSFAGSTDTQYF
TGTGCCAGCAGCTTTGCAGGGAGCACAGATACGCAGTATTTT
>NA|TRBJ2-1|11|TRBV20-1|NA
CSARFFNEQFF
TGCAGTGCTAGATTCTTCAATGAGCAGTTCTTC
>TRBD1|TRBJ1-5|14|TRBV28|NA
CASSKGQGNQPQHF
TGTGCCAGCAGTAAAGGACAGGGCAATCAGCCCCAGCATTTT
>TRBD1|TRBJ2-2|13|TRBV6-1|NA
CASDREATGELFF
TGTGCCAGCGACAGGGAAGCCACCGGGGAGCTGTTTTTT
>TRBD2|TRBJ2-4|18|TRBV4-1|NA
CASSHIGTSGRAKNIQYF
TGCGCCAGCAGCCATATCGGGACTAGCGGGAGGGCCAAAAACATTCAGTACTTC
>TRBD2|TRBJ2-4|16|TRBV5-5|few
CASSFRGAGGGNIQYF
TGTGCCAGCAGCTTCAGGGGAGCGGGAGGGGGAAACATTCAGTACTTC
>NA|TRBJ1-6|15|TRBV23-1|NA
CASRDGNPGSSPLHF
TGCGCCAGCAGGGACGGGAACCCCGGGTCTTCACCCCTCCACTTT
>NA|TRBJ1-4|17|TRBV30|NA
CAWSVRDGSATNEKLFF
TGTGCCTGGAGTGTCCGCGACGGGTCCGCAACTAATGAAAAACTGTTTTTT
>TRBD1|TRBJ2-5|16|TRBV18|NA
CASSKNPGQVGETQYF
TGTGCCAGCTCCAAGAATCCGGGACAGGTAGGAGAGACCCAGTACTTC
>TRBD1|TRBJ1-2|14|TRBV6-5|NA
CASSRTGVDYGYTF
TGTGCCAGCAGCCGGACAGGGGTGGACTATGGCTACACCTTC
>TRBD1|TRBJ1-2|14|TRBV7-9|NA
CASSRDRGLYGYTF
TGTGCCAGCAGCCGGGACAGGGGCCTCTATGGCTACACCTTC
>NA|TRBJ2-1|13|TRBV4-3|NA
CASSQAGVNEQFF
TGCGCCAGCAGCCAAGCAGGGGTCAATGAGCAGTTCTTC
>NA|TRBJ1-2|12|TRBV7-2|NA
CASSSDRYGYTF
TGTGCCAGCAGCTCGGACAGATATGGCTACACCTTC
>NA|TRBJ2-7|14|TRBV18|NA
CASSPPQGTYEQYF
TGTGCCAGCTCACCTCCGCAGGGGACCTACGAGCAGTACTTC
>TRBD1|TRBJ2-1|16|TRBV7-2|once
CASSLRGQGSQNEQFF
TGTGCCAGCAGCTTACGGGGACAGGGGAGTCAAAATGAGCAGTTCTTC
>NA|TRBJ1-5|15|TRBV18|NA
CASSPRGASNQPQHF
TGTGCCAGCTCACCTCGGGGGGCGAGCAATCAGCCCCAGCATTTT
>TRBD1|TRBJ2-5|18|TRBV7-9|NA
CASSQWLSGTGRKKTQYF
TGTGCCAGCAGCCAATGGCTTTCCGGGACAGGGAGAAAGAAGACCCAGTACTTC
>TRBD1|TRBJ1-5|13|TRBV7-2|NA
CASGQGNNQPQHF
TGTGCCAGCGGACAGGGAAACAATCAGCCCCAGCATTTT
>TRBD1|TRBJ2-7|14|TRBV6-6|NA
CASTGDRVSYEQYF
TGTGCCAGCACCGGGGACAGGGTCTCCTACGAGCAGTACTTC
>TRBD1|TRBJ2-5|14|TRBV30|once
CATNSGTGRETQYF
TGTGCGACCAACTCCGGGACAGGGCGCGAGACCCAGTACTTC
>TRBD2|TRBJ2-7|12|TRBV6-1|once
CASLRGGYEQYF
TGTGCCAGTCTTCGGGGGGGGTACGAGCAGTACTTC
>NA|TRBJ2-5|11|TRBV9|NA
CASSREETQYF
TGTGCCAGCAGTCGAGAAGAGACCCAGTACTTC
>NA|TRBJ1-5|15|TRBV2|once
CASSETGLGNQPQHF
TGTGCCAGCAGTGAAACAGGGTTGGGCAATCAGCCCCAGCATTTT
>TRBD1|TRBJ1-6|15|TRBV5-1|NA
CASSRDRGPNSPLHF
TGCGCCAGCAGTCGGGACAGAGGACCTAATTCACCCCTCCACTTT
>NA|TRBJ1-1|12|TRBV5-3|NA
CARSLGRVEAFF
TGTGCCAGAAGCTTGGGACGGGTTGAAGCTTTCTTT
>TRBD1|TRBJ1-4|15|TRBV2|NA
CASSGQGADNEKLFF
TGTGCCAGCAGTGGACAGGGGGCAGATAATGAAAAACTGTTTTTT
>TRBD1|TRBJ2-7|15|TRBV15|NA
CATSRDSGQGRKQYF
TGTGCCACCAGCAGAGATAGTGGACAGGGGCGGAAGCAGTACTTC
>TRBD1|TRBJ2-4|16|TRBV18|NA
CASSPRSGTGLDIQYF
TGTGCCAGCTCACCAAGATCCGGGACAGGGTTGGACATTCAGTACTTC
>TRBD1|TRBJ1-4|14|TRBV2|NA
CASSENHRGVKLFF
TGTGCCAGCAGTGAAAATCACAGGGGTGTGAAACTGTTTTTT
>TRBD2|TRBJ2-3|17|TRBV4-2|NA
CASSQGASGRAPDTQYF
TGTGCCAGCAGCCAAGGGGCTAGCGGGAGGGCCCCAGATACGCAGTATTTT
>NA|TRBJ2-2|10|TRBV20-1|NA
CSASGGELFF
TGCAGTGCCTCCGGCGGGGAGCTGTTTTTT
>NA|TRBJ1-2|11|TRBV5-4|NA
CASSYRDGYTF
TGTGCCAGCAGCTACAGGGACGGCTACACCTTC